This entry describes one T cell receptor beta chain. Its antigen remains unidentified. Qualities for individual bases were not recorded, and no much larger clone is one base off. These data come from a study of T cell responses to AZD1222 COVID-19 vaccine (dated by TCRdb to about 2021). At the level of the whole study: A total of more than 230 trial participants underwent TCR sequencing, of whom more than 200 had received two doses of AZD1222 and some 25 had received two doses of the MenACWY control vaccine. Trial participants were enrolled by age into subgroups of 18-55, 56-69 and 70-plus years, and roughly 150, 30 and 60 TCR-sequenced participants, respectively, were included in these subgroups.

The CDR3 regions of human TCRbeta chains were subjected to immunosequencing. On the authors' methods: TCRs in the repertoires were matched against a reference library of SARS-CoV-2-specific TCRs that had been generated with the MIRA antigen-specificity platform. Breadth was defined as the fraction of unique TCRs that were SARS-CoV-2-associated. Depth was defined as the fraction of total T cells that were SARS-CoV-2-associated. Using the MIRA data, each spike-specific TCR was mapped to the spike region that the TCR reacts to and placed in a CD4 or CD8 class. Log10-transformed breadth and depth values were compared by one-way ANOVA with Sidak's multiple comparisons tests. As stored in TCRdb, this immuneACCESS dataset retains in-frame rearrangements with V and J assigned. A fraction of the clones does not appear; measured against another copy, unresolved V genes explain less than half of the discrepancy, and the remainder lacks a known reason. The V and J calls and clone size come from that table; D and trimming were worked out from the DNA. This sample holds about 180,000 clones; around nine tenths were observed only once. The top ten clonotypes cover 11% of the sample.

Via the germline V gene, CDR1 is SGHAT and CDR2 FQNNGV. The CDR3 goes from the cysteine to the phenylalanine over 16 residues. Only the CDR3 part of the read is kept: 48 bases, read in frame from the first base. The trim is 2 bases for V and 0 bases for J, with a gap of 12 bases between the germline ends. The sample's time point label is to be understood as: about 28 days (+/-7) after the second vaccine dose. AZD1222 recipients with second doses at about 4 weeks or about 12 weeks were pooled, because spike-specific TCR depth and breadth did not differ between schedules. The vaccinee samples were drawn from two UK trials, COV001 and COV002, one of which was a single-blind randomized controlled phase 2/3 trial testing AZD1222 (ChAdOx1 nCoV-19) in healthy adults. For TCRbeta chain sequencing, PBMC samples from trial participants were taken at day 0 and at day 28 after the second dose. Paper-wide results and their limitations: Conclusions about previously exposed vaccinees were limited because only six AZD1222 recipients were SARS-CoV-2 seropositive at baseline. The 56-69-year group was small, and its depth increase did not reach significance, likely because of low power. Because no samples from the day 14 peak response were available, repertoires could be characterized only after the peak T cell response. Nearly half of unique spike-specific TCRs reportedly recognized epitopes outside regions mutated in the B.1.351 and B.1.1.7 variants. Participants were mostly white British and included more females than males, and it was suggested by the authors that clonal diversity may have been underestimated. After two AZD1222 doses, spike-specific TCR breadth and depth were significantly higher than at day 0 and than in MenACWY recipients. The vaccine-associated CD4 TCRs covered the entire spike protein, and the dominant responses fell in regions 160-218 and 743-854.

The source of this sequence is an adult who received the AZD1222 COVID-19 vaccine. The source was peripheral blood, collected 28 days after the second AZD1222 dose. Here the chain combines TRBV11-2 and TRBJ2-3; the D region may be TRBD1 or TRBD2, each matching 6 bases equally. Here is the DNA: TGTGCCAGCAGCTTATTTTGGGGGGCTAGCACAGATACGCAGTATTTT. Translated, it reads CASSLFWGASTDTQYF. With all but the CDR3 taken from the reference TRBV11-2 and TRBJ2-3 genes, the full variable domain is: EAGVAQSPRYKIIEKRQSVAFWCNPISGHATLYWYQQILGQGPKLLIQFQNNGVVDDSQLPKDRFSAERLKGVDSTLKIQPAKLEDSAVYLCASSLFWGASTDTQYFGPGTRLTVL.